The entry that follows covers one T cell receptor (beta chain) sequence. The antigen remains unidentified. The CDR3 runs to 15 residues. The sample is drawn from a study of CD8 T cells in ankylosing spondylitis. Overall study results and limits: Apparently characteristic of ankylosing spondylitis blood was a TCR beta motif (about eight highly homologous variants).

TCRdb reprocessed the 5' RACE reads with MiXCR, giving one entry per CDR3 protein. The table records over 400,000 distinct CDR3 sequences, 25% to 30% of them present only once. The TCR comes from a male donor with ankylosing spondylitis. Sequencing was performed on blood, either unsorted or a sorted T cell fraction (not recorded which). This chain connects TRBV12-2 to TRBJ2-7; the table gives TRBD2 as D, unverified against the DNA. TRBV12-2 is a known pseudogene. CDR3 protein: CASRLLLQQWCEQYF. The CDR3 DNA reads TGTGCAAGTCGACTCCTCCTCCAACAGTGGTGCGAGCAGTACTTC.